This paragraph reports one T cell receptor beta chain. Its cognate antigen is unknown. The entry originates in a study of T cell responses to AZD1222 COVID-19 vaccine. General study findings and limits: Baseline testing showed seropositivity in only five to seven AZD1222 recipients. The donor cohort was predominantly white British with a female majority, and clonal diversity may have been underestimated.

Germline values: CDR1 SEHNR, CDR2 FQNEAQ (reference sequence). The V end was cut by 0 bases, the J end by 9 bases, with 6 bases between. The CDR3 has 12 amino acids. The method was immunoSEQ multiplex PCR; TCRdb's version includes in-frame clones alone and lacks a portion of them. The table records roughly 160,000 clones, just over 90% of them present only once. The sequenced sample was peripheral blood, obtained on day 0 of MenACWY control vaccination. The V and J genes are TRBV7-9 and TRBJ1-5; D unresolved. The receptor was derived from an adult in good health. Here the CDR3 DNA reads TGTGCCAGCAGCTTAGCTGGTCGGCCCCAGCATTTT. Translated, it gives CASSLAGRPQHF.